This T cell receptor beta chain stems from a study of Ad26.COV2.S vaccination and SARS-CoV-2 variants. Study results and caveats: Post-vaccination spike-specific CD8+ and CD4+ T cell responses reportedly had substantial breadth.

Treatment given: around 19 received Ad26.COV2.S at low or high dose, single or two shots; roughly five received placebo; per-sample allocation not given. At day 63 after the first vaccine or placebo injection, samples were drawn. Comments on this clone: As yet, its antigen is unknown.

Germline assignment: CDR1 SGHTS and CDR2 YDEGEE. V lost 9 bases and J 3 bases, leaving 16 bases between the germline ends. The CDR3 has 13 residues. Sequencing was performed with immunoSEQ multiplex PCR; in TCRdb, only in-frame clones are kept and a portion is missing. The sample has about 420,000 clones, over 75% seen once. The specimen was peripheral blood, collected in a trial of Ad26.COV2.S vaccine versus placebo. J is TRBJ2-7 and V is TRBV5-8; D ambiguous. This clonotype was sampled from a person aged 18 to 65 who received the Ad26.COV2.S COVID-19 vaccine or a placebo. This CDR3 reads CATSPGRHYEQYF. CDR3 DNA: TGTGCCACCTCACCAGGCAGACACTACGAGCAGTACTTC.